These 31 T cell receptor beta chains share one sample of origin, sequenced in a study of blood T cell repertoires in COVID-19. Clones were sequenced by immunoSEQ multiplex PCR, and TCRdb holds only the in-frame ones, with some missing. The sample lists 110,000 or so clones, roughly 89% seen once, with 19% in the top ten. Source material: peripheral blood. These receptors were obtained from a human donor with acute or convalescent COVID-19. The donor label of this sample is uncertain.

This chain connects TRBV11-2 to TRBJ1-2; tentative D call: TRBD1 (5 bases). CDR3 length equals 15 residues. Germline V gives CDR1 SGHAT, CDR2 FQNNGV. V was pared by 0 bases and J by 6 bases, with 14 bases between. The CDR3 loop is CASSLEGTVINGYTF. CDR3 sequence (DNA): TGTGCCAGCAGCTTAGAGGGGACTGTAATCAATGGCTACACCTTC.

The chain has TRBV19 and TRBJ2-7; tentatively, D is TRBD2 (7 bases). Trimming removed 3 bases at V and 5 bases at J, with 14 bases between. Germline V gene data show CDR1 as LNHDA and CDR2 as SQIVND (reference sequence). This CDR3 comprises 14 residues. CDR3 in amino acids: CASSMRGGLHEQYF. The CDR3 DNA is TGTGCCAGTAGTATGAGGGGGGGCCTCCACGAGCAGTACTTC.

This chain connects TRBV10-2 to TRBJ1-1; D is undetermined. Germline CDR1 is WSHSY and CDR2 is SAAADI. This CDR3 region has 12 residues. V lost 2 bases and J 10 bases, leaving 11 bases between the germline ends. The CDR3 region is CASSEIEGRAFF. The DNA for the CDR3 is TGCGCCAGCAGTGAGATTGAGGGTCGAGCTTTCTTT.

The V call is TRBV30, the J call TRBJ2-3; possible D gene TRBD2, 5 bases. Trimming took 1 base from V and 2 from J, leaving 13 bases between them. The CDR3 has 15 amino acids. CDR1 and CDR2 (germline): GTSNPN, SVGIG (reference sequence). The CDR3 DNA is TGTGCCTGGAGTGCCGGGGAAGGGTCCACAGATACGCAGTATTTT. Encoded protein: CAWSAGEGSTDTQYF.

The chain uses TRBV4-3 and TRBJ2-3; 7 bases are shared with TRBD2. With V trimmed by 4 bases and J by 0 bases, 4 bases remained unmatched. The CDR3 spans 15 residues. Germline CDR1 LGHNA, CDR2 YSLEER. The CDR3 protein is CASSRLLASTDTQYF. In nucleotides, the CDR3 is TGCGCCAGCAGCCGCCTACTAGCGAGCACAGATACGCAGTATTTT.

This CDR3 is CASSPDSYGYTF. The CDR3, as DNA: TGTGCCAGTAGCCCAGACAGCTATGGCTACACCTTC. The genes are TRBV19 and TRBJ1-2; the D gene is possibly TRBD1 (5 bases). Germline V gene sequence: CDR1 LNHDA, CDR2 SQIVND (reference sequence). CDR3 length equals 12 residues. V was trimmed by 6 bases and J by 4 bases, leaving 9 bases between them.

This chain connects TRBV7-9 to TRBJ2-4, with no clear D. V was trimmed by 4 bases and J by 9 bases, leaving 10 bases between them. This CDR3 has 12 amino acids. CDR1 and CDR2 (germline): SEHNR, FQNEAQ (reference sequence). The CDR3 nucleotides are TGTGCCAGCAGCTCCCGACATACCATTCAGTACTTC. It yields the protein CASSSRHTIQYF. The full variable domain, rest sourced from reference TRBV7-9 and TRBJ2-4, is DTGVSQNPRHKITKRGQNVTFRCDPISEHNRLYWYRQTLGQGPEFLTYFQNEAQLEKSRLLSDRFSAERPKGSFSTLEIQRTEQGDSAMYLCASSSRHTIQYFGAGTRLSVL.

This clone came up a few times. The V call is TRBV6-6, the J call TRBJ2-3; possible D gene TRBD1, 5 bases. This CDR3 contains 14 residues. The germline V gene encodes CDR1 MNHNY and CDR2 SVGAGI (reference sequence). The V and J ends lost 6 bases and 1 base respectively, with 11 bases between them. This CDR3 reads CASRTSRGTDTQYF. DNA of the CDR3: TGTGCCAGCAGGACGAGCAGGGGCACAGATACGCAGTATTTT.

The chain links TRBV6-2 or TRBV6-3 to TRBJ2-7, with D tentatively TRBD1 (6 bases). Germline CDR1 MNHEY, CDR2 SVGEGT. V gave up 4 bases and J gave up 5 bases, with 12 bases separating them. CDR3 size: 13 residues. CDR3 residues: CASSFQGINEQYF. In DNA form, the CDR3 reads TGTGCCAGCAGTTTTCAGGGGATCAACGAGCAGTACTTC.

V usage is TRBV30 and J usage is TRBJ1-6, with a possible D match to TRBD1 (6 bases). The CDR3 runs to 17 residues. The V and J ends lost 0 bases and 6 bases respectively, with 18 bases between them. CDR1 GTSNPN and CDR2 SVGIG come from the germline V gene (reference sequence). The CDR3 spells CAWSVISGTLLNSPLHF. DNA for the CDR3: TGTGCCTGGAGTGTGATTTCCGGGACACTTCTTAATTCACCCCTCCACTTT.

This rearrangement joins TRBV14 to TRBJ2-5, with D hard to call. Germline V gene data show CDR1 as SGHDN and CDR2 as FVKESK. V lost 0 bases to trimming and J lost 3 bases, with 17 bases between them. The CDR3 runs 17 residues. This CDR3 reads CASSQEVRKHVEETQYF. In nucleotides, the CDR3 is TGTGCCAGCAGCCAAGAAGTTCGTAAACACGTGGAAGAGACCCAGTACTTC.

The chain is built from TRBV3-1 (or the pseudogene TRBV3-2) and TRBJ2-4, with 7 bases lining up with TRBD2. The V gene end was trimmed by 1 base and the J gene end by 8 bases; junction bases not matched to a gene: 5. Germline V gives CDR1 LGHDT, CDR2 YNNKEL (reference sequence). CDR3 length: 14 residues. The CDR3 here is CASSQVTRGDIQYF. The CDR3 region has the DNA TGTGCCAGCAGCCAAGTTACCCGGGGGGACATTCAGTACTTC.

This clone was picked up a small number of times. The V call is TRBV4-3, the J call TRBJ2-4; a weak D match, TRBD2 (6 bases). Germline CDR1 LGHNA, CDR2 YSLEER. This CDR3 is built from 15 residues. The V end was cut by 1 base, the J end by 6 bases, with 13 bases between. Here the CDR3 reads CASSQGSHGGNIQYF. CDR3 nucleotide sequence: TGCGCCAGCAGCCAAGGGTCCCACGGGGGAAACATTCAGTACTTC.

The chain carries TRBV7-5 and TRBJ2-4; whether TRBD1, the table's D call, matches the DNA was not checked. TRBV7-5 is reported as a pseudogene. The CDR3 length is 20 residues. For the CDR3, the DNA is TGTGTCAGAAGCATCAACTCCGGGACAGGGAAAGATTCGGCCAAAAACATTCAGTACTTC. Translating it yields CVRSINSGTGKDSAKNIQYF.

This rearrangement joins TRBV27 to TRBJ2-1, with 7 nucleotides matching TRBD2. Germline CDR1 MNHEY, CDR2 SMNVEV (reference sequence). This CDR3 has 14 residues. Germline trimming cut 2 bases from V and 7 bases from J; bases unmatched to any gene: 5. CDR3 nucleotides: TGTGCCAGCAGTTTAAGTTCCGGGGGGAATGAGCAGTTCTTC. It yields the protein CASSLSSGGNEQFF.

The chain combines TRBV6-5 with TRBJ1-2, with D possibly matching TRBD1 (5 bases). The CDR3 extends over 15 amino acids. CDR1 is MNHEY, CDR2 SVGAGI, per germline. The V and J ends lost 0 bases and 5 bases respectively, with 13 bases between them. The CDR3 DNA reads as TGTGCCAGCAGTTACTCGATTCAGGGTACTTATGGCTACACCTTC. Protein product: CASSYSIQGTYGYTF.

This clone occurred a few times. This chain uses TRBV6-5 with TRBJ1-2, with 8 bases lining up with TRBD1. With V trimmed by 6 bases and J by 2 bases, 5 bases remained unmatched. The CDR3 contains 14 residues. Germline CDR1 reads MNHEY; CDR2 reads SVGAGI. The CDR3 reads CASRDGQGNYGYTF. The CDR3 nucleotides are TGTGCCAGCAGGGACGGACAGGGCAACTATGGCTACACCTTC.

A single count supports this clone. The chain carries TRBV29-1 and TRBJ1-1, with D perhaps matching TRBD1 (6 bases). V was shortened by 7 bases and J by 2 bases, with 14 bases between the two germline ends. CDR3 length: 13 residues. From germline, CDR1 is SQVTM and CDR2 ANQGSEA. The CDR3 DNA reads TGCAGCGCGGAGAGAGGGGGTAACACTGAAGCTTTCTTT. Residues: CSAERGGNTEAFF. The full variable domain, in which reference TRBV29-1 and TRBJ1-1 provide the parts outside the CDR3, is SAVISQKPSRDICQRGTSLTIQCQVDSQVTMMFWYRQQPGQSLTLIATANQGSEATYESGFVIDKFPISRPNLTFSTLTVSNMSPEDSSIYLCSAERGGNTEAFFGQGTRLTVV.

This chain connects TRBV11-2 to TRBJ1-2; no firm D call. Germline lookup yields CDR1 SGHAT and CDR2 FQNNGV. The CDR3 spans 15 residues. V dropped 4 bases and J dropped 9 bases, with 21 bases sitting between them. CDR3 nucleotides: TGTGCCAGCAGCTCGCCGACGGAGGGAATGAGAAGCTACACCTTC. Its translation: CASSSPTEGMRSYTF.

The sample holds one count of this clone. The chain is built from TRBV24-1 and TRBJ2-1; 8 nucleotides match TRBD2. Per germline, CDR1 KGHDR and CDR2 SFDVKD. J gave up 7 bases and V 3 bases, and 4 bases lay outside the gene matches. There are 14 residues in the CDR3. CDR3 nucleotide sequence: TGTGCCACCAGTGATAGCGGGAGCTCTAATGAGCAGTTCTTC. Translating gives CATSDSGSSNEQFF.

This clone was counted once. V gene TRBV11-2 combines with J gene TRBJ1-2; TRBD1 agrees at 8 bases. J lost 6 bases, V lost 1 base, and 7 bases had no gene match. This CDR3 is 15 amino acids long. The germline V gene has CDR1 SGHAT and CDR2 FQNNGV. The CDR3 DNA is TGTGCCAGCAGCTTAGTTCCAGGGGGCGCCGATGGCTACACCTTC. It is translated as CASSLVPGGADGYTF.

In nucleotides, the CDR3 is TGTGCCAGCAGCTCCGGGACAGGGAATTCACCCCTCCACTTT. It is translated as CASSSGTGNSPLHF. This chain links TRBV7-8 with TRBJ1-6; 9 bases map to TRBD1. This CDR3 is 14 amino acids long. CDR1 and CDR2 from the germline V gene are SGHVS and FQNEAQ. Losses at the gene ends were 4 bases for V and 7 bases for J; bases not matched to a gene: 2.

The chain employs TRBV19 and TRBJ2-1; TRBD2 is a possible D gene (6 bases). Germline CDR1 and CDR2: LNHDA and SQIVND (reference sequence). The CDR3 is made up of 14 amino acids. The ends were cut back, 6 bases at V and 8 bases at J, with 17 bases in the middle. CDR3 sequence (DNA): TGTGCCAGTAGGGCAAGCGGGTCGTTCGATGAGCAGTTCTTC. This translates into CASRASGSFDEQFF.

The chain uses TRBV6-5 and TRBJ2-7; TRBD2 matches at 10 bases. Trimming at V came to 6 bases and at J to 6 bases, leaving 2 bases not matched to a gene. Germline V gene data show CDR1 as MNHEY and CDR2 as SVGAGI. The CDR3 is 12 amino acids. CDR3 residues: CASRSGRGEQYF. For the CDR3, the DNA is TGTGCCAGCAGGAGCGGGAGGGGCGAGCAGTACTTC.

This chain uses TRBV11-2 with TRBJ1-4; tentatively, D is TRBD1 (5 bases). V was cut by 3 bases and J by 3 bases, with 8 bases left in between. This CDR3 has 14 residues. Germline-derived CDR1 and CDR2 are SGHAT and FQNNGV. For the CDR3, the DNA is TGTGCCAGCAGCTTGGGGCTCCCTAATGAAAAACTGTTTTTT. It yields the protein CASSLGLPNEKLFF.

Only a few counts were recorded for this clone. V gene TRBV4-2 combines with J gene TRBJ2-5, with 8 positions matching TRBD2. This CDR3 has 17 amino acids. With V trimmed by 1 base and J by 5 bases, 12 bases remained unmatched. The germline CDR1 and CDR2 sequences are LGHNA and YNFKEQ. The CDR3, as DNA: TGTGCCAGCAGCCAAGGGCGGTCCCCCGGGAGGGAGGAGACCCAGTACTTC. Amino acid sequence: CASSQGRSPGREETQYF.

V is TRBV7-9 and J is TRBJ1-1; weak D call: TRBD1 (6 bases). The V end was cut by 1 base, the J end by 3 bases, with 15 bases between. The germline V gene has CDR1 SEHNR and CDR2 FQNEAQ (reference sequence). The CDR3 is 16 amino acids. The CDR3 bases are TGTGCCAGCAGCTTAGGAACGGGGACAACGTACACTGAAGCTTTCTTT. It is translated as CASSLGTGTTYTEAFF.

The rearrangement links TRBV18 to TRBJ1-1, with 8 bases lining up with TRBD1. Looked up from germline, CDR1 is KGHSH and CDR2 is LQKENI. The CDR3 is made up of 15 amino acids. The trim removed 5 bases at V and 2 bases at J, leaving 7 bases unmatched. The DNA for the CDR3 is TGTGCCAGCTCAGGACAGGGACCCTTAAACACTGAAGCTTTCTTT. Translating gives CASSGQGPLNTEAFF.

The chain is built from TRBV28 and TRBJ1-2, with TRBD1 as a possible D gene (5 bases). The CDR3 has 11 residues. V was trimmed by 8 bases and J by 2 bases, leaving 6 bases between them. Germline CDR1 reads MDHEN; CDR2 reads SYDVKM. The CDR3 loop reads CASGQNYGYTF. The CDR3 nucleotides are TGTGCCAGCGGACAAAACTATGGCTACACCTTC.

The J gene is TRBJ2-2, the V gene TRBV7-9, with no clear D. CDR1 and CDR2 from the germline V gene are SEHNR and FQNEAQ (reference sequence). The V gene lost 3 bases and the J gene lost 3 bases, with 2 bases spanning the gap. The CDR3 runs 12 residues. As DNA, the CDR3 is TGTGCCAGCAGCTTCTACACCGGGGAGCTGTTTTTT. Protein product: CASSFYTGELFF.

The chain employs TRBV12-5 and TRBJ2-7, with TRBD1 matching 7 bases. The CDR3 has 14 amino acids. J lost 3 bases, V lost 6 bases, and 8 bases had no gene match. From germline, CDR1 is LGHNT and CDR2 FRNRAP. CDR3 bases: TGTGCTAGTGGACGGGACAGACTTAACTACGAGCAGTACTTC. Translating it yields CASGRDRLNYEQYF.